These 16 T cell receptor beta chains share one sample of origin, sequenced in a study of identifying expanded T cells in peripheral blood. Assay: immunoSEQ multiplex PCR; the TCRdb copy retains only in-frame clones and omits some. The sample has tens of thousands of clones; approximately 82% are singletons. Sequences were obtained from blood. The receptors stem from a person aged 18 to 75 in good health.

The genes are TRBV7-3 and TRBJ1-1, with D unclear. V was cut by 0 bases and J by 7 bases, with 9 bases left in between. The CDR3 contains 13 residues. The germline V gene has CDR1 SGHTA and CDR2 FQGTGA. CDR3 amino acids: CASSLTSSGEAFF. The DNA for the CDR3 is TGTGCCAGCAGCTTAACCAGTTCAGGTGAAGCTTTCTTT.

V gene TRBV11-1 combines with J gene TRBJ1-2, with D hard to call. CDR3 length: 13 amino acids. The V gene lost 7 bases and the J gene lost 7 bases, with 16 bases spanning the gap. Germline V gives CDR1 SGHAT, CDR2 FQDESV (reference sequence). CDR3 nucleotides: TGTGCCAGCACCAAAATGTCAGGTGGTGGCTACACCTTC. Translation: CASTKMSGGGYTF.

The chain joins TRBV2 to TRBJ1-2; D remains unclear. CDR1 and CDR2 from the germline V gene are SNHLY and FYNNEI. Between the trimmed V and J ends, which lost 0 bases and 8 bases, there was a span of 10 bases. The CDR3 is made up of 13 amino acids. CDR3 in amino acids: CASSEAVGRGYTF. CDR3 nucleotide sequence: TGTGCCAGCAGTGAAGCAGTAGGACGCGGCTACACCTTC.

CDR3 amino acids: CATRETGPNEKLFF. CDR3 nucleotide sequence: TGTGCCACCAGGGAGACAGGCCCTAATGAAAAACTGTTTTTT. J is TRBJ1-4 and V is TRBV15, with TRBD1 as a possible D gene (6 bases). Trimming removed 6 bases from V and 3 bases from J, with 11 bases in between. Germline CDR1 LNHNV, CDR2 YYDKDF (reference sequence). CDR3 length equals 14 residues.

The chain uses TRBV2 and TRBJ1-5; D gene unclear. Germline V lookup: CDR1 SNHLY, CDR2 FYNNEI. The length of the CDR3 is 13 residues. Trimming stripped 4 bases from V and 4 bases from J, with 8 bases between. The CDR3: CASSGHINQPQHF. CDR3 nucleotide sequence: TGTGCCAGCAGTGGACACATAAATCAGCCCCAGCATTTT.

The chain uses TRBV27 and TRBJ2-1, with D perhaps matching TRBD2 (5 bases). Germline CDR1 reads MNHEY; CDR2 reads SMNVEV (reference sequence). Trimming removed 7 bases at V and 0 bases at J, with 10 bases between. The CDR3 sequence is 14 residues long. In nucleotides, the CDR3 is TGTGCCAGCACGGCGGGCAGCTCCTACAATGAGCAGTTCTTC. It codes for CASTAGSSYNEQFF.

The chain employs TRBV5-1 and TRBJ1-4; 7 positions agree with TRBD1. Germline V gene sequence: CDR1 SGHRS, CDR2 YFSETQ. The trim removed 4 bases at V and 5 bases at J, leaving 8 bases unmatched. CDR3 length equals 15 residues. This chain's CDR3 is CASSPGTAKNEKLFF. The CDR3 DNA reads as TGCGCCAGCAGCCCTGGGACAGCGAAGAATGAAAAACTGTTTTTT.

This chain connects TRBV4-1 to TRBJ2-2; 7 nucleotides align to TRBD2. V trimming: 6 bases; J trimming: 7 bases; junction bases outside the gene matches: 14. This CDR3 is built from 16 residues. Germline assignment: CDR1 MGHRA and CDR2 YSYEKL. The CDR3 DNA follows: TGCGCCAGCAGTCTCCGGTGGCGGGGGATTAGCGGGGAGCTGTTTTTT. Its protein product is CASSLRWRGISGELFF.

This chain connects TRBV18 to TRBJ2-5; TRBD2 might be the D (6 bases). The CDR3 extends over 13 amino acids. V lost 5 bases to trimming and J lost 1 base, with 8 bases between them. The germline V gene has CDR1 KGHSH and CDR2 LQKENI. The CDR3 sequence is CASSSGVQETQYF. The CDR3 DNA reads as TGTGCCAGCTCATCGGGAGTCCAAGAGACCCAGTACTTC.

The rearrangement links TRBV27 to TRBJ1-1; perhaps TRBD1 as D (5 bases). The CDR3 extends over 13 amino acids. CDR1 is MNHEY, CDR2 SMNVEV, per germline (reference sequence). The ends were cut back, 5 bases at V and 10 bases at J, with 17 bases in the middle. The CDR3, as DNA: TGTGCCAGCAGTCCCAACCGGGGCCAGAGAGCTTTCTTT. This encodes CASSPNRGQRAFF.

This sequence joins TRBV14 and TRBJ1-6, with TRBD1 matching over 7 bases. The CDR3 has 14 amino acids. From germline, CDR1 is SGHDN and CDR2 FVKESK. V shed 2 bases and J 10 bases; nucleotides not matched to a gene: 5. The CDR3 DNA reads TGTGCCAGCAGCCAACACCGACAGGGATCACCCCTCCACTTT. Protein sequence: CASSQHRQGSPLHF.

The V and J genes are TRBV5-4 and TRBJ1-1; tentative D call: TRBD1 (6 bases). The V gene lost 3 bases and the J gene lost 2 bases, with 11 bases spanning the gap. CDR3 size: 14 residues. CDR1 and CDR2 from the germline V gene are SGHNT and YYREEE (reference sequence). CDR3 region: CASSSGVLNTEAFF. CDR3 nucleotide sequence: TGTGCCAGCAGCTCAGGGGTCCTTAACACTGAAGCTTTCTTT.

The chain has TRBV30 and TRBJ2-6; D is unresolved. V shed 3 bases and J shed 0 bases, with 3 bases lying between them. Germline V CDR1 and CDR2: GTSNPN, SVGIG (reference sequence). CDR3 length: 13 residues. CDR3 protein: CAWSASGANVLTF. CDR3 bases: TGTGCCTGGAGCGCCTCTGGGGCCAACGTCCTGACTTTC.

The V and J genes are TRBV15 and TRBJ1-3, with D possibly matching TRBD1 (5 bases). Trimming removed 7 bases at V and 0 bases at J, with 13 bases between. Germline CDR1 LNHNV, CDR2 YYDKDF (reference sequence). The CDR3 totals 15 residues. The CDR3 region has the DNA TGTGCCACCAACTTTGCAGGGAGCTCTGGAAACACCATATATTTT. Protein: CATNFAGSSGNTIYF.

V gene TRBV5-4 combines with J gene TRBJ1-6, with 7 positions matching TRBD1. V dropped 0 bases and J dropped 4; count of bases not matched to a gene: 1. This CDR3 has 15 residues. Germline-derived CDR1 and CDR2 are SGHNT and YYREEE (reference sequence). CDR3 nucleotide sequence: TGTGCCAGCAGCTTGGGGGACAGATATAATTCACCCCTCCACTTT. It codes for CASSLGDRYNSPLHF.

The CDR3 loop is CASSFLRQNRPGNTIYF. CDR3 nucleotide sequence: TGTGCCAGCAGCTTTCTTCGACAGAATCGGCCTGGAAACACCATATATTTT. This chain joins TRBV7-8 and TRBJ1-3, with D tentatively TRBD1 (5 bases). Trimming shortened V by 3 bases and J by 2 bases, and 17 bases separated the two germline ends. The CDR3 is 17 amino acids. In germline, CDR1 is SGHVS, CDR2 FQNEAQ.